This T cell receptor (beta chain) originates from a study of shared clonotypes between healthy human individuals. Study in general: Per donor, CD8 memory used one plate, CD8 naive used two, CD4 memory used three and CD4 naive used three.

Original analysis: Junction-only immunoSEQ sequences carried no quality scores, so filtering differed. Assay used: immunoSEQ multiplex PCR; TCRdb lists only in-frame clones, some missing. Clonal size and the V and J genes are those of that table, whereas D and trimming came from the DNA. The data show about 700,000 clones, just over 90% seen once. As defined, naive CD8 cells were CD45RO-negative and positively selected for CCR7, with terminally differentiated effector memory CD45RA+ cells excluded. CDR1 is MNHEY, CDR2 SMNVEV, per germline (reference sequence). The J segment lost 7 bases and the V segment lost 3 bases, leaving 15 bases of the junction unmatched. The CDR3 covers 18 residues.

V is TRBV27 and J is TRBJ1-4, with 9 bases matching TRBD1. The TCR originated in a man aged 25-45 years in good health. Sequences were obtained from naive CD8+ T cells sorted from blood. The CDR3 loop is CASSFQGQGIRESEKLFF. The CDR3 nucleotides read TGTGCCAGCAGTTTCCAGGGACAGGGAATCAGGGAGAGTGAAAAACTGTTTTTT.